The clone carrying this T cell receptor (beta chain) has more than one count but fewer than ten. Its antigen remains unidentified. This sample is part of a study of blood T cells in healthy people across ages. General study results and limits: Older age coincided with a roughly linear decline in TCR beta diversity per million T cells.

The use of a sample-barcoded 5' primer and a J-beta primer mix characterized a second PCR of roughly 6 to 11 cycles. TCRdb redid the calling of the 5' RACE reads with MiXCR, one entry per CDR3 protein. The table has 1.5 million to 2 million distinct CDR3 sequences, roughly 43% seen once. Looked up from germline, CDR1 is SGDLS and CDR2 is YYNGEE. Trimming stripped 2 bases from V and 1 base from J, with 9 bases between. The CDR3 totals 14 residues. The rearrangement links TRBV9 to TRBJ2-5; D tentatively fits TRBD1 or TRBD2 (5 bases each). The TCR originated in a human donor in good health. The material sequenced was blood. The DNA for the CDR3 is TGTGCCAGCAGCGTCTCGGGGACCCAAGAGACCCAGTACTTC. Its protein product is CASSVSGTQETQYF. Drawing the rest from reference TRBV9 and TRBJ2-5, the complete variable domain is DSGVTQTPKHLITATGQRVTLRCSPRSGDLSVYWYQQSLDQGLQFLIQYYNGEERAKGNILERFSAQQFPDLHSELNLSSLELGDSALYFCASSVSGTQETQYFGPGTRLLVL.